This is a list of T cell receptor beta chains from one sample in a study of cytomegalovirus exposure and HLA in healthy donors. Some clones are missing from TCRdb's copy, which holds only in-frame ones; the method was immunoSEQ multiplex PCR. The data hold fewer than 150,000 clones, with more than 70% observed a single time. Specimen: PBMCs. The origin of the receptors is a woman between 50 and 59 years old in good health and CMV-seronegative. The CDR3 runs from the conserved cysteine through the conserved F or W. D genes are given only for firm matches. Clone size is stated in some rows and not others, as once, few, many or a class when expanded.

>TRBD2|TRBV9|TRBJ2-5|NA
CASSVQGPLAGGTQYF
TGTGCCAGCAGCGTACAAGGCCCCCTAGCGGGGGGGACCCAGTACTTC
>NA|TRBV5-4|TRBJ2-1|NA
CASSLDRSSYNEQFF
TGTGCCAGCAGCTTAGACAGGAGCTCCTACAATGAGCAGTTCTTC
>NA|TRBV7-9|TRBJ2-7|NA
CASSWGDGSYEQYF
TGTGCCAGCAGCTGGGGGGACGGCTCCTACGAGCAGTACTTC
>NA|TRBV19|TRBJ2-7|NA
CASSMQGINEQYF
TGTGCCAGTAGTATGCAGGGGATTAACGAGCAGTACTTC
>NA|TRBV2|TRBJ2-2|NA
CASSDPGSTGELFF
TGTGCCAGCAGTGACCCGGGTTCCACCGGGGAGCTGTTTTTT
>NA|TRBV10-3|TRBJ1-1|NA
CAISGPDSNMNTEAFF
TGTGCCATCAGTGGTCCGGACAGCAACATGAACACTGAAGCTTTCTTT
>TRBD1|TRBV18|TRBJ1-1|NA
CASSPQQGIDTEAFF
TGTGCCAGCTCACCCCAACAGGGGATAGACACTGAAGCTTTCTTT
>NA|TRBV4-3|TRBJ2-7|NA
CASSQDRAGRAYEQYF
TGCGCCAGCAGCCAAGATAGGGCAGGCAGGGCCTACGAGCAGTACTTC
>TRBD1|TRBV6-6|TRBJ2-7|NA
CASSRQGGEQYF
TGTGCCAGCAGCCGACAGGGGGGCGAGCAGTACTTC
>NA|TRBV4-3|TRBJ2-2|once
CASSQGGSGLTNTGELFF
TGCGCCAGCAGCCAAGGGGGGTCTGGACTAACGAACACCGGGGAGCTGTTTTTT
>NA|TRBV5-1|TRBJ1-3|NA
CASSLGAGAGNTIYF
TGCGCCAGCAGCTTGGGGGCAGGGGCAGGAAACACCATATATTTT
>TRBD2|TRBV7-2|TRBJ2-2|NA
CASSRLAGVMNTGELFF
TGTGCCAGCAGCCGACTAGCGGGGGTCATGAACACCGGGGAGCTGTTTTTT
>TRBD2|TRBV29-1|TRBJ2-1|many
CSVDGVVLAGDPKDNEQFF
TGCAGCGTTGACGGGGTAGTTCTAGCGGGGGATCCCAAAGACAATGAGCAGTTCTTC
>NA|TRBV21-1|TRBJ1-5|once
CASSNRVQPQHF
TGTGCCAGCAGCAATCGTGTCCAGCCCCAGCATTTT
>TRBD2|TRBV7-9|TRBJ2-2|NA
CASSFGASGFTGELFF
TGTGCCAGCAGCTTTGGGGCTAGCGGCTTCACCGGGGAGCTGTTTTTT
>TRBD1|TRBV19|TRBJ2-7|NA
CASSLQGAREQYF
TGTGCCAGTAGTCTCCAGGGGGCGAGGGAGCAGTACTTC
>TRBD2|TRBV7-3|TRBJ2-3|NA
CASSLIPSGLLGPDTQYF
TGTGCCAGCAGCTTAATACCTAGCGGGCTCTTGGGGCCAGATACGCAGTATTTT
>TRBD1|TRBV15|TRBJ1-4|NA
CATSRDNRGLIEKLFF
TGTGCCACCAGCAGAGATAACAGGGGTTTGATTGAAAAACTGTTTTTT
>TRBD2|TRBV19|TRBJ2-5|NA
CASSIGAGGRETQYF
TGTGCCAGTAGTATAGGAGCGGGGGGGCGAGAGACCCAGTACTTC
>NA|TRBV11-2|TRBJ1-1|NA
CASSPNTGNTEAFF
TGTGCCAGCAGCCCAAATACAGGGAACACTGAAGCTTTCTTT
>TRBD1|TRBV5-1|TRBJ1-1|NA
CASSSGLQGAVDEAFF
TGCGCCAGCAGCTCAGGTTTACAGGGGGCGGTTGATGAAGCTTTCTTT
>NA|TRBV6-5|TRBJ2-7|once
CASRRGLLSYEQYF
TGTGCCAGCAGGAGGGGACTCCTCTCCTACGAGCAGTACTTC
>TRBD2|TRBV28|TRBJ2-1|NA
CASSLTGGHNEQFF
TGTGCCAGCAGTTTAACGGGGGGACACAATGAGCAGTTCTTC
>TRBD1|TRBV15|TRBJ1-3|NA
CATKGQGVFSGNTIYF
TGTGCCACCAAAGGACAGGGCGTTTTCTCTGGAAACACCATATATTTT
>NA|TRBV6-5|TRBJ1-1|few
CASSYSRLNTEAFF
TGTGCCAGCAGTTACTCGCGCCTGAACACTGAAGCTTTCTTT
>TRBD1|TRBV5-4|TRBJ1-2|NA
CASRLFPGQGPGGYTF
TGTGCCAGCAGACTTTTCCCGGGACAGGGGCCTGGGGGCTACACCTTC
>NA|TRBV7-9|TRBJ1-5|NA
CASSLGGLNQPQHF
TGTGCCAGCAGCTTGGGAGGGCTAAATCAGCCCCAGCATTTT
>NA|TRBV5-5|TRBJ2-7|NA
CASSFSGGYEQYF
TGTGCCAGCAGCTTCTCCGGGGGCTACGAGCAGTACTTC
>NA|TRBV30|TRBJ1-1|NA
CAWSVALGGTEAFF
TGTGCCTGGAGTGTAGCCTTAGGGGGCACTGAAGCTTTCTTT
>TRBD2|TRBV29-1|TRBJ2-2|few
CSARTSGGPGELFF
TGCAGCGCCCGGACTAGCGGGGGGCCCGGGGAGCTGTTTTTT
>TRBD1|TRBV6-1|TRBJ2-2|NA
CASRRDRGLTGELFF
TGTGCCAGCAGACGGGACAGGGGGCTCACCGGGGAGCTGTTTTTT